This T cell receptor beta chain emerged from a study of shared clonotypes between healthy human individuals. With regard to this clone: Its antigen is undetermined.

The ends lost 6 bases at V and 5 bases at J; junction bases unmatched: 9. This CDR3 comprises 16 residues. CDR1 MNHEY and CDR2 SMNVEV come from the germline V gene (reference sequence). An approximately 200 ng quantity of DNA, roughly 32,000 T cell genomes, went into the sorted-subset replicate PCRs. The method was immunoSEQ multiplex PCR; TCRdb's version includes in-frame clones alone and lacks a portion of them. The sample lists around 2,000,000 clones; around 93% were seen once. CD45RO-negative cells were positively selected for CCR7, leaving out terminally differentiated effector memory CD45RA+ cells. Study results and caveats: Across a few donors, naive CD4 shared roughly 5%, naive CD8 around 3.8%, memory CD4 less than 2.5%, memory CD8 0.4%. Relative to clonotypes present in all four donors, those not shared had lower generation probabilities.

The TCR sequence derives from a man aged 18 to 30 in good health. Some clones in this sample may be carry-over from other donors' samples. The sample consisted of naive CD8+ T cells from PBMCs. The chain has TRBV27 and TRBJ2-3, with 12 bases fitting TRBD2. CDR3: CASRRLAGEWVDTQYF. The CDR3 coding sequence is TGTGCCAGCAGAAGACTAGCGGGAGAGTGGGTAGATACGCAGTATTTT.